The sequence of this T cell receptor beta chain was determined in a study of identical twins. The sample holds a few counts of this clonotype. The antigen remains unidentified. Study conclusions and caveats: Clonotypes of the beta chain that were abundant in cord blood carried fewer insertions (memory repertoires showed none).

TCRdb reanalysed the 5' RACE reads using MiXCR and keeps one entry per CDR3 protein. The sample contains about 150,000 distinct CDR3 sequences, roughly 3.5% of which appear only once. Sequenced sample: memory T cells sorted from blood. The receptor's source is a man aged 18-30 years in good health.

The CDR3 bases are TGTGCCAGCAGCCAATACGGCGGTCGGGGCACTGAAGCTTTCTTT. As protein: CASSQYGGRGTEAFF. The genes are TRBV14 and TRBJ1-1, with D unclear. The CDR3 spans 15 residues. The V end was cut by 2 bases, the J end by 4 bases, with 14 bases between. Germline lookup yields CDR1 SGHDN and CDR2 FVKESK.